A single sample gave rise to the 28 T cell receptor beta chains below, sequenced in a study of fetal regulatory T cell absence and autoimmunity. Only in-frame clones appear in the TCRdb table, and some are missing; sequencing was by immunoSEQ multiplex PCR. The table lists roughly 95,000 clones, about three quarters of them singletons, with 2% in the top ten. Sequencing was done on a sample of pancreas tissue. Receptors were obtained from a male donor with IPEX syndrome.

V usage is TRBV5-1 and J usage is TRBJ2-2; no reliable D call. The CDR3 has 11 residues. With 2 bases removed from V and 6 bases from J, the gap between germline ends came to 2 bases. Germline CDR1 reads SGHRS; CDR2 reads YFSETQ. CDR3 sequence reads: CASSFPGELFF. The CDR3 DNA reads TGCGCCAGCAGCTTTCCCGGGGAGCTGTTTTTT.

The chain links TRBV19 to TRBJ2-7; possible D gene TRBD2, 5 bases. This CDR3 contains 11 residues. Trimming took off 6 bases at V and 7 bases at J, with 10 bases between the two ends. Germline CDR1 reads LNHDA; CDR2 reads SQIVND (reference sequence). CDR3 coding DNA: TGTGCCAGTAGGGGAGCGTGGGAGCAGTACTTC. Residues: CASRGAWEQYF.

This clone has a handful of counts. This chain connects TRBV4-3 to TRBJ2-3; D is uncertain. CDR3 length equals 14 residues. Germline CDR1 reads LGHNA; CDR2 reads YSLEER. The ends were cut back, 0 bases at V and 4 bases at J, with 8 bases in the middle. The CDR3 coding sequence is TGCGCCAGCAGCCAAGAGGAGAGCGCAGATACGCAGTATTTT. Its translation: CASSQEESADTQYF.

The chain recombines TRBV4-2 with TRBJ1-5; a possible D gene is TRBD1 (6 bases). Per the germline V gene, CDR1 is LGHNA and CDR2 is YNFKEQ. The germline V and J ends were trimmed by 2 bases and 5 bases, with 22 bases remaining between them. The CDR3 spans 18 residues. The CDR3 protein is CASSQNRRGGPNHQPQHF. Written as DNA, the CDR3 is TGTGCCAGCAGCCAAAACCGAAGGGGGGGCCCCAATCATCAGCCCCAGCATTTT.

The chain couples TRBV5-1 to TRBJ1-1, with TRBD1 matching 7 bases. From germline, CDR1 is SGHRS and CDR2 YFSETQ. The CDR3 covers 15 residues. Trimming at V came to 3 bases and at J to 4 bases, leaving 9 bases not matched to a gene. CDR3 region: CASSCSTGQSTEAFF. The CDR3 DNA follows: TGCGCCAGCAGCTGTTCGACAGGGCAGAGCACTGAAGCTTTCTTT. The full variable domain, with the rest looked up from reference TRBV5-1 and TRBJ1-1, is KAGVTQTPRYLIKTRGQQVTLSCSPISGHRSVSWYQQTPGQGLQFLFEYFSETQRNKGNFPGRFSGRQFSNSRSEMNVSTLELGDSALYLCASSCSTGQSTEAFFGQGTRLTVV.

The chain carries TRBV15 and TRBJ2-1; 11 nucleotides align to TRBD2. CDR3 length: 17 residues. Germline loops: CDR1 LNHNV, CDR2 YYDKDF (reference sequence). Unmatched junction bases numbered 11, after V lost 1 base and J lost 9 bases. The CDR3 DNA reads TGTGCCACCAGCAGAGCGGAAGGAGGGACTAGCGGAAGTGAGCAGTTCTTC. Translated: CATSRAEGGTSGSEQFF. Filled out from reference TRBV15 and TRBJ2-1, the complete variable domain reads DAMVIQNPRYQVTQFGKPVTLSCSQTLNHNVMYWYQQKSSQAPKLLFHYYDKDFNNEADTPDNFQSRRPNTSFCFLDIRSPGLGDTAMYLCATSRAEGGTSGSEQFFGPGTRLTVL.

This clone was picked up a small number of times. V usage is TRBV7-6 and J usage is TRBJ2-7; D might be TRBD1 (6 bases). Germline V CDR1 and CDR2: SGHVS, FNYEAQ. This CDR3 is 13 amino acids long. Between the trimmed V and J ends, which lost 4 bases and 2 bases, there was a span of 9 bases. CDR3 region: CASSSGTTYEQYF. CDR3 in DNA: TGTGCCAGCAGCTCCGGGACAACCTACGAGCAGTACTTC.

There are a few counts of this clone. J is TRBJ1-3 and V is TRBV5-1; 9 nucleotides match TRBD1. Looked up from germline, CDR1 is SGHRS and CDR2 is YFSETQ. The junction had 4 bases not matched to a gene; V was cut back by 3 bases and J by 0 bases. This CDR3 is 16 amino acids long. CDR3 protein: CASSSGTGPSGNTIYF. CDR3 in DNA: TGCGCCAGCAGCTCCGGGACAGGGCCCTCTGGAAACACCATATATTTT.

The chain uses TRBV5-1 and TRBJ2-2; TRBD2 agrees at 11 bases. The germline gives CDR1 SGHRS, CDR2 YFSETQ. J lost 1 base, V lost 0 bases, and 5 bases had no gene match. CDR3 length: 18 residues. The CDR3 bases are TGCGCCAGCAGCTTGGCCCTAGGACTAGCGGGGAACACCGGGGAGCTGTTTTTT. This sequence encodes CASSLALGLAGNTGELFF. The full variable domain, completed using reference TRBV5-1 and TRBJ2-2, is KAGVTQTPRYLIKTRGQQVTLSCSPISGHRSVSWYQQTPGQGLQFLFEYFSETQRNKGNFPGRFSGRQFSNSRSEMNVSTLELGDSALYLCASSLALGLAGNTGELFFGEGSRLTVL.

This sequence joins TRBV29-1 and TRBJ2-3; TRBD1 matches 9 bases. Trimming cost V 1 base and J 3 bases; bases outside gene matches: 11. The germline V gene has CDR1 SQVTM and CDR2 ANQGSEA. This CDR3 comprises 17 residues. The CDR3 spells CSVEADRTGVATDTQYF. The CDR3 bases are TGCAGCGTTGAAGCCGATCGGACAGGGGTAGCGACAGATACGCAGTATTTT.

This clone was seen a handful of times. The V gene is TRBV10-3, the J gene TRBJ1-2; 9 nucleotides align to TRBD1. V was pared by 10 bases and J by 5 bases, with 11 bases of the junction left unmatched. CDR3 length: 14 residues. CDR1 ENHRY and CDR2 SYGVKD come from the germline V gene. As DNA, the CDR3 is TGTGCCACCGGCCGGGACAGGGATTATTATGGCTACACCTTC. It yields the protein CATGRDRDYYGYTF.

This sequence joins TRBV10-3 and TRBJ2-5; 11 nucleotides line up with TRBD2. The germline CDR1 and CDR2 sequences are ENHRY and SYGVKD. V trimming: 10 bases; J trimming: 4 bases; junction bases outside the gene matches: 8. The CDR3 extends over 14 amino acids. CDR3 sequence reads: CATIEGLAVETQYF. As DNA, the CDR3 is TGTGCCACCATAGAGGGACTAGCGGTAGAGACCCAGTACTTC.

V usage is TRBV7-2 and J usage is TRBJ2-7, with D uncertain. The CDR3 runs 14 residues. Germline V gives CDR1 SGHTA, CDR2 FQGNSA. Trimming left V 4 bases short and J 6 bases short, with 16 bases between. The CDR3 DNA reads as TGTGCCAGCAGCTCTCAGCTTAACCCTCTCGAGCAGTACTTC. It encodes CASSSQLNPLEQYF.

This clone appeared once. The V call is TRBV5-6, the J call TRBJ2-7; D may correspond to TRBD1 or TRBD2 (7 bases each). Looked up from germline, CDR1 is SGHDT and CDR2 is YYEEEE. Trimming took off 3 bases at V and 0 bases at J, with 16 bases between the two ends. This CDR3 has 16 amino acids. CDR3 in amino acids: CASSWGGQFPSYEQYF. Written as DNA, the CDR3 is TGTGCCAGCAGCTGGGGGGGACAGTTCCCCTCCTACGAGCAGTACTTC.

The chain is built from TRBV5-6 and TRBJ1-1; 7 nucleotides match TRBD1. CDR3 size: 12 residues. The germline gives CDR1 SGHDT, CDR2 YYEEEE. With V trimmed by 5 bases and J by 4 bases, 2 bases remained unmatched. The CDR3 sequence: CASRTGPTEAFF. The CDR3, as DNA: TGTGCCAGCAGGACAGGGCCCACTGAAGCTTTCTTT.

As DNA, the CDR3 is TGCGCCAGCAGCTTGGGGCAGGGGGGAAACATTCAGTACTTC. It is translated as CASSLGQGGNIQYF. The rearrangement joins TRBV5-1 to TRBJ2-4; D possibly corresponds to TRBD1 (7 bases). CDR3 length: 14 residues. V shed 0 bases and J shed 6 bases, with 10 bases lying between them. Looked up from germline, CDR1 is SGHRS and CDR2 is YFSETQ.

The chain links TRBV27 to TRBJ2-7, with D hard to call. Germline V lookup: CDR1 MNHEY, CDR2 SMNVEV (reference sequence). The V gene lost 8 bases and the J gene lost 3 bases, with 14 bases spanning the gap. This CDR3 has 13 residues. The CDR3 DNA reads TGTGCCAGCTGCGCCCTGGACGGCTACGAGCAGTACTTC. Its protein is CASCALDGYEQYF.

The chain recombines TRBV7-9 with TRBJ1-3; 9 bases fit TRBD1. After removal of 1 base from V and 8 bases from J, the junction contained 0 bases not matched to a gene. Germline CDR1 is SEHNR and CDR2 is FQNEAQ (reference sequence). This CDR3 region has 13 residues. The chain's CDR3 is CASSLGQGDTIYF. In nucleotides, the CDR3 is TGTGCCAGCAGCTTAGGACAGGGGGACACCATATATTTT.

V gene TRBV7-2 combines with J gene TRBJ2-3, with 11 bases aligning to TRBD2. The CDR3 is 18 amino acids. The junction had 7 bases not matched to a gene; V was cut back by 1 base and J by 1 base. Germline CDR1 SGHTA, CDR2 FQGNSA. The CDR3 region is CASSLVTSLAGGTDTQYF. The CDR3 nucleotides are TGTGCCAGCAGCTTAGTGACTTCACTAGCGGGGGGCACAGATACGCAGTATTTT. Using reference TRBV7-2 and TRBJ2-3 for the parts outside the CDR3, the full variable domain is GAGVSQSPSNKVTEKGKDVELRCDPISGHTALYWYRQSLGQGLEFLIYFQGNSAPDKSGLPSDRFSAERTGGSVSTLTIQRTQQEDSAVYLCASSLVTSLAGGTDTQYFGPGTRLTVL.

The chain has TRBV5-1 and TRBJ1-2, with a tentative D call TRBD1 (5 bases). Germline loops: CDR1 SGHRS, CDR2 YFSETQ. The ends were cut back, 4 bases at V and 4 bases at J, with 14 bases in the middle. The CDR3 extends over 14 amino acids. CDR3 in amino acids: CASSHERGVYGYTF. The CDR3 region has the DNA TGCGCCAGCAGCCATGAGAGGGGCGTCTATGGCTACACCTTC. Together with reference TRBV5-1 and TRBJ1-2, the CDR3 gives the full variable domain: KAGVTQTPRYLIKTRGQQVTLSCSPISGHRSVSWYQQTPGQGLQFLFEYFSETQRNKGNFPGRFSGRQFSNSRSEMNVSTLELGDSALYLCASSHERGVYGYTFGSGTRLTVV.

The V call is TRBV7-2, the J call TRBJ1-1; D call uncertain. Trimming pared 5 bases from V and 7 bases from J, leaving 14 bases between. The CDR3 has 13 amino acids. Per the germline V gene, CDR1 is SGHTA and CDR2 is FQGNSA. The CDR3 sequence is CASSPEVVFEAFF. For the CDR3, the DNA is TGTGCCAGCAGCCCTGAGGTAGTCTTTGAAGCTTTCTTT.

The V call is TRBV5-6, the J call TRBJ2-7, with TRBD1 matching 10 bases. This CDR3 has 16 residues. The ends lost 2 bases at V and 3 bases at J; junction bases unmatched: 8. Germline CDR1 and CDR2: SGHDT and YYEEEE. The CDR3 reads CASSFPGTGVYYEQYF. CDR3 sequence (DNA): TGTGCCAGCAGCTTCCCCGGGACAGGGGTTTACTACGAGCAGTACTTC.

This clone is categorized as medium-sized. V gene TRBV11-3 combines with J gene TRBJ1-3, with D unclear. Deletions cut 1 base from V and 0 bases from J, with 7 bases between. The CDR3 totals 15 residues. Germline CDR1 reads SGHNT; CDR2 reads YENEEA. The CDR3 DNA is TGTGCCAGCAGCTTAGTGTCAACCTCTGGAAACACCATATATTTT. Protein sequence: CASSLVSTSGNTIYF.

CDR3 in amino acids: CARAQREGADTQYF. CDR3 coding DNA: TGTGCCAGAGCCCAGCGGGAAGGGGCAGATACGCAGTATTTT. The J gene is TRBJ2-3, the V gene TRBV2; 7 bases align to TRBD2. The CDR3 has 14 amino acids. V lost 9 bases, J lost 4 bases, and 10 bases stayed unmatched. CDR1 SNHLY and CDR2 FYNNEI come from the germline V gene.

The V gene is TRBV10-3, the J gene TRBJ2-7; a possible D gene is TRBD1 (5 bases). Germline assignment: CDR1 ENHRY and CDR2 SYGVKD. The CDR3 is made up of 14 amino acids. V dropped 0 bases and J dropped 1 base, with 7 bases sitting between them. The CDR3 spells CAISESRASYEQYF. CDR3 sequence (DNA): TGTGCCATCAGTGAGTCCAGGGCATCCTACGAGCAGTACTTC.

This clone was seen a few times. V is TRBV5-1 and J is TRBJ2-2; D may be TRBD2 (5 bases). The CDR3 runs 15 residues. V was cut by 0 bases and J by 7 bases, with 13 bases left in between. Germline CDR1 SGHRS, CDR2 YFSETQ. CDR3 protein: CASSLASPRGGELFF. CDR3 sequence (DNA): TGCGCCAGCAGCTTGGCCAGCCCCCGGGGCGGGGAGCTGTTTTTT.

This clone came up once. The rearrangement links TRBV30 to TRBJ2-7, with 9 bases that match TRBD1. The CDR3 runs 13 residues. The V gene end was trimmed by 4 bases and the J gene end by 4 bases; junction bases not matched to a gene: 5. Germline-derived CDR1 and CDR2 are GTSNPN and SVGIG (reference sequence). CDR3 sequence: CAWNRDRAYEQYF. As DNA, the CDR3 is TGTGCCTGGAACCGGGACAGGGCTTACGAGCAGTACTTC.

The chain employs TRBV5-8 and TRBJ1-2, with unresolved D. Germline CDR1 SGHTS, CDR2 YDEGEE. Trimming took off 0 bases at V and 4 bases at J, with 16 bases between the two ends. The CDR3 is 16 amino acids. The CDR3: CASSLVPLTLPYGYTF. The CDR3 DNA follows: TGTGCCAGCAGCTTGGTTCCCTTGACATTACCCTATGGCTACACCTTC.